The 28 T cell receptor beta chains below were found in one sample sequenced in a study of T cell repertoires in cytomegalovirus infection. Each CDR3 protein gets one entry after TCRdb re-called the reads with MiXCR. The sample lists under 95,000 distinct CDR3 sequences; 4% were seen once. Sequencing was carried out using PBMCs. Receptor source: a human donor in good health (CMV status not recorded). Some clones in this sample may be carry-over from other donors' samples.

The table lists this clonotype with many counts. The V and J genes are TRBV7-6 and TRBJ1-6; 8 bases are shared with TRBD1. CDR1 is SGHVS, CDR2 FNYEAQ, per germline. V was clipped by 3 bases and J by 6 bases; unmatched bases: 7. This CDR3 is built from 16 residues. This chain's CDR3 is CASSFGTGGSNSPLHF. In nucleotides, the CDR3 is TGTGCCAGCAGCTTTGGGACAGGCGGTAGTAATTCACCCCTCCACTTT.

This clonotype was picked up many times. The chain combines TRBV7-2 with TRBJ2-3; TRBD2 is a possible D gene (6 bases). The CDR3 consists of 15 residues. Deletions cut 2 bases from V and 2 bases from J, with 11 bases between. CDR1 SGHTA and CDR2 FQGNSA come from the germline V gene. The CDR3: CASSLPAGPTDTQYF. CDR3 in DNA: TGTGCCAGCAGCTTACCAGCGGGCCCCACAGATACGCAGTATTTT.

As regards this clonotype: A much larger clone sits a single nucleotide away, making a read error possible. V usage is TRBV24-1 and J usage is TRBJ2-2, with TRBD2 identical over 11 bases. The J segment lost 6 bases and the V segment lost 4 bases, leaving 12 bases of the junction unmatched. The CDR3 runs 18 residues. Per germline, CDR1 KGHDR and CDR2 SFDVKD. The CDR3 spells CATSDREEIAGGPGELFF. CDR3 nucleotide sequence: TGTGCCACCAGTGACAGAGAAGAAATAGCGGGAGGGCCCGGGGAGCTGTTTTTT.

The sample holds a few counts of this clonotype. The chain is built from TRBV28 and TRBJ1-1; D unresolved. Trimming removed 6 bases from V and 12 bases from J, with 17 bases in between. CDR1 is MDHEN, CDR2 SYDVKM, per germline. The CDR3 is made up of 12 amino acids. The CDR3 DNA follows: TGTGCCAGCAGGTTCCAGGATCGCGGGTCTTTCTTT. This sequence encodes CASRFQDRGSFF.

This clonotype came up many times. This rearrangement joins TRBV7-2 to TRBJ1-1, with 9 bases matching TRBD1. CDR1 is SGHTA, CDR2 FQGNSA, per germline. CDR3 length: 15 amino acids. The ends lost 5 bases at V and 4 bases at J; junction bases unmatched: 8. CDR3 loop: CASSTALTGGTEAFF. The CDR3 DNA reads TGTGCCAGCAGCACTGCCCTGACAGGGGGCACTGAAGCTTTCTTT.

This clonotype was seen at least ten times. The chain joins TRBV7-3 to TRBJ2-2; the D is unclear. CDR3 length: 15 residues. Trimming shortened V by 1 base and J by 4 bases, and 10 bases separated the two germline ends. Germline V gives CDR1 SGHTA, CDR2 FQGTGA. CDR3 region: CASSLNSLGTGELFF. CDR3 sequence (DNA): TGTGCCAGCAGCTTAAACTCCTTGGGCACCGGGGAGCTGTTTTTT.

There are many counts of this clonotype. CDR3 sequence reads: CASSPPGGRGFNEQFF. Here the CDR3 DNA reads TGTGCCAGCAGCCCTCCCGGAGGCAGGGGTTTCAATGAGCAGTTCTTC. This chain joins TRBV7-8 and TRBJ2-1; D perhaps matches TRBD1 (6 bases). Germline CDR1 reads SGHVS; CDR2 reads FQNEAQ. The CDR3 has 16 residues. V gave up 5 bases and J gave up 6 bases, with 20 bases separating them.

This clonotype was counted ten times or more. The chain is built from TRBV7-2 and TRBJ2-5; possibly TRBD1 for D (6 bases). From germline, CDR1 is SGHTA and CDR2 FQGNSA. The CDR3 runs to 13 residues. V was shortened by 2 bases and J by 4 bases, with 8 bases between the two germline ends. In DNA form, the CDR3 reads TGTGCCAGCAGCTTATTAGGGGGAGAGACCCAGTACTTC. This sequence encodes CASSLLGGETQYF.

This clonotype was detected many times. V and J are TRBV7-9 and TRBJ2-1, with D tentatively TRBD2 (7 bases). CDR1 is SEHNR and CDR2 is FQNEAQ in the germline V gene (reference sequence). V lost 3 bases and J lost 8, with 20 bases in between. The CDR3 loop spans 16 amino acids. CDR3 bases: TGTGCCAGCAGCTTCAGAGCGTCGGGGGGCATGGATGAGCAGTTCTTC. Encoded protein: CASSFRASGGMDEQFF.

The sample holds many counts of this clonotype. The V gene is TRBV6-2 or TRBV6-3, the J gene TRBJ2-2; D gene uncertain. Per germline, CDR1 MNHEY and CDR2 SVGEGT. The CDR3 is 13 amino acids. V dropped 2 bases and J dropped 4 bases, with 5 bases sitting between them. Written as DNA, the CDR3 is TGTGCCAGCAGTTACGATTTCACCGGGGAGCTGTTTTTT. Translation: CASSYDFTGELFF.

This clonotype was observed at least ten times. This sequence joins TRBV28 and TRBJ2-7; the D gene is possibly TRBD1 (6 bases). CDR1 and CDR2 (germline): MDHEN, SYDVKM. The CDR3 length is 13 residues. V was cut by 6 bases and J by 3 bases, with 12 bases left in between. The CDR3 DNA follows: TGTGCCAGCAGCGGACAGCCTCGCTACGAGCAGTACTTC. Its translation is CASSGQPRYEQYF.

This clonotype was seen many times. The J gene is TRBJ1-3, the V gene TRBV7-2; tentatively, D is TRBD1 (5 bases). The CDR3 totals 16 residues. The germline gives CDR1 SGHTA, CDR2 FQGNSA. The ends were cut back, 2 bases at V and 0 bases at J, with 11 bases in the middle. CDR3 sequence: CASSLRQLGSGNTIYF. In nucleotides, the CDR3 is TGTGCCAGCAGCTTAAGACAGCTTGGCTCTGGAAACACCATATATTTT.

This clonotype has a count of ten or more. The chain joins TRBV27 to TRBJ2-6; 7 bases align to TRBD1. V shed 5 bases, J shed 1 base, and the junction held 8 bases outside the gene matches. This CDR3 is 17 amino acids long. In germline, CDR1 is MNHEY, CDR2 SMNVEV (reference sequence). The CDR3 region has the DNA TGTGCCAGCAGTCGACAGGGAGAGGAATCTGGGGCCAACGTCCTGACTTTC. Protein: CASSRQGEESGANVLTF.

This clonotype is medium-sized (0.01 to 0.1%) within its sample. This sequence joins TRBV7-8 and TRBJ1-2; D is unclear. Trimming took off 0 bases at V and 8 bases at J, with 10 bases between the two ends. CDR1 is SGHVS, CDR2 FQNEAQ, per germline. CDR3 length equals 13 residues. CDR3 sequence (DNA): TGTGCCAGCAGCTTAGCGTGGGAGCGCGGCTACACCTTC. Its protein product is CASSLAWERGYTF. The full variable domain, its missing parts supplied by reference TRBV7-8 and TRBJ1-2, is GAGVSQSPRYKVAKRGQDVALRCDPISGHVSLFWYQQALGQGPEFLTYFQNEAQLDKSGLPSDRFFAERPEGSVSTLKIQRTQQEDSAVYLCASSLAWERGYTFGSGTRLTVV.

Many counts were recorded for this clonotype. The junction departs from the called germline gene at one end, perhaps through a read error. The V call is TRBV7-2, the J call TRBJ2-7, with D possibly being TRBD2 (5 bases). The CDR3 extends over 11 amino acids. The germline CDR1 and CDR2 sequences are SGHTA and FQGNSA. CDR3 sequence (DNA): TGTGCCAGCAGCCTAGCCGGCGAGCAGTACTTC. This sequence encodes CASSLAGEQYF. The full variable domain, rest sourced from reference TRBV7-2 and TRBJ2-7, is GAGVSQSPSNKVTEKGKDVELRCDPISGHTALYWYRQSLGQGLEFLIYFQGNSAPDKSGLPSDRFSAERTGGSVSTLTIQRTQQEDSAVYLCASSLAGEQYFGPGTRLTVT.

The chain carries TRBV19 and TRBJ2-1, with TRBD2 matching over 9 bases. Germline CDR1 is LNHDA and CDR2 is SQIVND (reference sequence). The CDR3 totals 17 residues. V was pared by 5 bases and J by 3 bases, with 11 bases of the junction left unmatched. This CDR3 reads CASSVRGGRGGYNEQFF. The CDR3 DNA reads TGTGCCAGTAGTGTTCGGGGGGGGCGGGGGGGCTACAATGAGCAGTTCTTC.

CDR3 residues: CAWSTGVSAGELFF. The CDR3 DNA reads TGTGCCTGGAGTACAGGGGTCAGCGCCGGGGAGCTGTTTTTT. This chain connects TRBV30 to TRBJ2-2; 7 positions match TRBD1. Germline-derived CDR1 and CDR2 are GTSNPN and SVGIG (reference sequence). V dropped 2 bases and J dropped 6; count of bases not matched to a gene: 6. CDR3 length: 14 amino acids.

This clonotype was recorded at least ten times. The genes are TRBV7-2 and TRBJ1-6; D remains ambiguous. Germline CDR1 SGHTA, CDR2 FQGNSA. The CDR3 has 14 residues. The ends were cut back, 5 bases at V and 6 bases at J, with 11 bases in the middle. CDR3 coding DNA: TGTGCCAGCAGCCCCGGCGGTCTTAATTCACCCCTCCACTTT. Its protein product is CASSPGGLNSPLHF.

This clonotype was observed many times. The rearrangement joins TRBV2 to TRBJ1-2; 7 nucleotides match TRBD1. The germline CDR1 and CDR2 sequences are SNHLY and FYNNEI. This CDR3 has 14 residues. The junction had 7 bases not matched to a gene; V was cut back by 6 bases and J by 3 bases. The CDR3 bases are TGTGCCAGCAGAAATGATCAGGGGGACTATGGCTACACCTTC. It specifies CASRNDQGDYGYTF. The whole variable domain, remainder taken from reference TRBV2 and TRBJ1-2, is EPEVTQTPSHQVTQMGQEVILRCVPISNHLYFYWYRQILGQKVEFLVSFYNNEISEKSEIFDDQFSVERPDGSNFTLKIRSTKLEDSAMYFCASRNDQGDYGYTFGSGTRLTVV.

In this sample, this clonotype turned up many times. J is TRBJ2-5 and V is TRBV11-3; 8 nucleotides agree with TRBD1. Germline CDR1 is SGHNT and CDR2 is YENEEA. The J segment lost 7 bases and the V segment lost 1 base, leaving 8 bases of the junction unmatched. The CDR3 totals 15 residues. CDR3 residues: CASSLGQGPLGTQYF. CDR3 in DNA: TGTGCCAGCAGCTTAGGACAGGGGCCTCTTGGGACCCAGTACTTC.

The chain links TRBV20-1 to TRBJ2-1; weak D call: TRBD2 (5 bases). The V end was cut by 2 bases, the J end by 0 bases, with 11 bases between. CDR1 and CDR2 from the germline V gene are DFQATT and SNEGSKA (reference sequence). This CDR3 is built from 15 residues. In nucleotides, the CDR3 is TGCAGTGCTAGAATTGTAGGGAGCTCCTACAATGAGCAGTTCTTC. It yields the protein CSARIVGSSYNEQFF.

This clonotype was seen at least ten times. This chain joins TRBV7-2 and TRBJ2-3; D is uncertain. The germline V gene encodes CDR1 SGHTA and CDR2 FQGNSA. The V and J ends lost 5 bases and 5 bases respectively, with 8 bases between them. The CDR3 runs to 12 residues. CDR3 in DNA: TGTGCCAGCAGCCCCCTCCAAGATACGCAGTATTTT. Translating gives CASSPLQDTQYF.

This clonotype has at least ten counts. The gene calls are TRBV19 and TRBJ2-1; the match to TRBD2 covers 10 bases. J lost 4 bases, V lost 1 base, and 4 bases had no gene match. Germline V gene data show CDR1 as LNHDA and CDR2 as SQIVND (reference sequence). CDR3 size: 16 residues. The CDR3 here is CASSIGPSGSYNEQFF. The DNA for the CDR3 is TGTGCCAGTAGTATAGGGCCTAGCGGGAGTTACAATGAGCAGTTCTTC.

The table lists this clonotype with many counts. The chain joins TRBV7-2 to TRBJ2-3, with TRBD2 as a possible D gene (6 bases). V lost 5 bases and J lost 1, with 16 bases in between. Germline CDR1 and CDR2: SGHTA and FQGNSA. This CDR3 has 16 residues. CDR3 bases: TGTGCCAGCAGCCCTGGAGGGAAGCGGGGCACAGATACGCAGTATTTT. Translated: CASSPGGKRGTDTQYF.

This clonotype was recorded a few times. V is TRBV6-5 and J is TRBJ2-3; 12 nucleotides match TRBD2. Trimming removed 4 bases from V and 2 bases from J; junction bases left unmatched: 10. There are 18 residues in the CDR3. Germline V lookup: CDR1 MNHEY, CDR2 SVGAGI. CDR3 coding DNA: TGTGCCAGCAGTTCCCCGACTGCTAGCGGGGGGGTCACAGATACGCAGTATTTT. It specifies CASSSPTASGGVTDTQYF.

This clonotype was recorded many times. CDR3 residues: CASSVLTSSEQYF. The CDR3 coding sequence is TGTGCCAGCAGCGTCCTGACTAGTTCCGAGCAGTACTTC. This chain joins TRBV7-2 and TRBJ2-7; a weak D match, TRBD2 (6 bases). Trimming shortened V by 5 bases and J by 6 bases, and 14 bases separated the two germline ends. Germline V lookup: CDR1 SGHTA, CDR2 FQGNSA. The CDR3 totals 13 residues.

There are many counts of this clonotype. The V gene is TRBV7-2, the J gene TRBJ1-1; no clear D. V lost 5 bases to trimming and J lost 1 base, with 8 bases between them. The CDR3 extends over 13 amino acids. Germline V CDR1 and CDR2: SGHTA, FQGNSA. This CDR3 reads CASSANRNTEAFF. The CDR3 DNA reads TGTGCCAGCAGCGCTAACAGGAACACTGAAGCTTTCTTT. Full variable domain (missing parts from reference TRBV7-2 and TRBJ1-1): GAGVSQSPSNKVTEKGKDVELRCDPISGHTALYWYRQSLGQGLEFLIYFQGNSAPDKSGLPSDRFSAERTGGSVSTLTIQRTQQEDSAVYLCASSANRNTEAFFGQGTRLTVV.

This clonotype was counted at least ten times. The CDR3 loop reads CASSLGRNQETQYF. The DNA of the CDR3 is TGTGCCAGCAGCTTGGGGCGGAACCAAGAGACCCAGTACTTC. This chain links TRBV5-8 with TRBJ2-5; no clear D. The CDR3 length is 14 residues. V lost 0 bases and J 0 bases, leaving 6 bases between the germline ends. Germline loops: CDR1 SGHTS, CDR2 YDEGEE.